The sample holds a few counts of the clone carrying this T cell receptor beta chain. Original methodology: Reference gene primer amplification yielded estimated nucleated cell counts. TCRdb keeps only in-frame clones here, not all; method: immunoSEQ multiplex PCR. From that table come the V and J calls and clone size; the DNA was used to work out D and trimming. The sample contains approximately 120,000 clones, roughly 84% of which appear only once. The data belong to a study of blood T cell repertoires in COVID-19. Study context: The study drew acute and convalescent COVID-19 samples from the United States, Italy and Spain.

CDR1 is MDHEN, CDR2 SYDVKM, per germline. The V end was cut by 5 bases, the J end by 2 bases, with 9 bases between. This CDR3 contains 13 residues. Sequencing was done on a sample of peripheral blood. The receptor was derived from a woman of 80 years or more with acute or convalescent COVID-19. This chain links TRBV28 with TRBJ1-2; D unclear. DNA of the CDR3: TGTGCCAGCAGTATAACACAGAACTATGGCTACACCTTC. Protein: CASSITQNYGYTF.